A selection of T cell receptor beta chains follows, all from one sample in a study of blood T cells in healthy people across ages. MiXCR, run by TCRdb on the 5' RACE reads, gives a single entry per CDR3 protein. The sample lists approximately 940,000 distinct CDR3 sequences; around 48% were seen once. What was sequenced was blood. All receptors derive from a man younger than 45 in good health. CDR3s include the opening cysteine and the closing phenylalanine or tryptophan. The D gene is left open where the match is weak. The size of a clone is reported for some rows only, either as once, few or many, or as a class for expanded clones.

j_gene: TRBJ1-2; v_gene: TRBV5-1; abundance: NA; d_gene: NA; CDR3aa: CASSLAGTAAYGYTF
j_gene: TRBJ2-1; v_gene: TRBV6-5; abundance: NA; d_gene: NA; CDR3aa: CASSLLGRGTYNEQFF
j_gene: TRBJ1-2; v_gene: TRBV13; abundance: NA; d_gene: NA; CDR3aa: CASSLDGLAGLRDGYTF
j_gene: TRBJ2-5; v_gene: TRBV28; abundance: NA; d_gene: TRBD2; CDR3aa: CASSLWTSGVQETQYF
j_gene: TRBJ1-2; v_gene: TRBV28; abundance: NA; d_gene: NA; CDR3aa: CASSPLQGKAYGYTF
j_gene: TRBJ1-6; v_gene: TRBV7-9; abundance: NA; d_gene: NA; CDR3aa: CASSRWGADSPLHF
j_gene: TRBJ2-5; v_gene: TRBV20-1; abundance: NA; d_gene: TRBD1; CDR3aa: CSALPGQGKETQYF
j_gene: TRBJ2-2; v_gene: TRBV6-6; abundance: few; d_gene: NA; CDR3aa: CASRGGTGELFF
j_gene: TRBJ2-3; v_gene: TRBV6-2/TRBV6-3; abundance: many; d_gene: TRBD1; CDR3aa: CASSYRDRGSVTDTQYF
j_gene: TRBJ1-2; v_gene: TRBV7-2; abundance: NA; d_gene: NA; CDR3aa: CANSVDPYGCTF
j_gene: TRBJ2-5; v_gene: TRBV6-5; abundance: NA; d_gene: TRBD1; CDR3aa: CASSSTGQGKETQYF
j_gene: TRBJ1-2; v_gene: TRBV4-3; abundance: NA; d_gene: NA; CDR3aa: CASSQDIYGGNYGYTF
j_gene: TRBJ2-3; v_gene: TRBV12-3/TRBV12-4; abundance: NA; d_gene: TRBD1; CDR3aa: CASGTGTGGADTQYF
j_gene: NA; v_gene: TRBV29-1; abundance: NA; d_gene: NA; CDR3aa: CSVGEGVLVEQYF
j_gene: TRBJ2-3; v_gene: TRBV11-2; abundance: NA; d_gene: TRBD2; CDR3aa: CASRLGRVGTDTQYF
j_gene: NA; v_gene: TRBV28; abundance: NA; d_gene: NA; CDR3aa: CASRETRDTVRETQYF
j_gene: NA; v_gene: TRBV7-2; abundance: NA; d_gene: TRBD2; CDR3aa: CASSGSGRGGGLNIQYF